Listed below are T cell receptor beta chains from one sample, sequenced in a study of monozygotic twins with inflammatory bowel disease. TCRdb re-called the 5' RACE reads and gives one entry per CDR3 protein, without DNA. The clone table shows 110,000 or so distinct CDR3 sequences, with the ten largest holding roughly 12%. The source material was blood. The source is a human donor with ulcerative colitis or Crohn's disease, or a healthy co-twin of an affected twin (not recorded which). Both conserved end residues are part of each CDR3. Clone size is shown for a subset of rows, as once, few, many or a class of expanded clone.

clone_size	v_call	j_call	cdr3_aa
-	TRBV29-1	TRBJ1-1	CSGVLNTEAFF
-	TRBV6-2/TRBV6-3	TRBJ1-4	CASSDRRGNEKLFF
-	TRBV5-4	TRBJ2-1	CANSRGLAETNLHSEQFF
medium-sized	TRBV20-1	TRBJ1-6	CSARVGEGSSPLHF
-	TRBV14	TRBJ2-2	CASSLSKNTGELFF
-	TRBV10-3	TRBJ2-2	CAISGWGPNTGELFF
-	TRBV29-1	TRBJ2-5	CSVDPGTSETQYF
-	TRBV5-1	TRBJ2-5	CASSLGTEQETQYF
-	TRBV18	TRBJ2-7	CASSPEGSRNEQYF
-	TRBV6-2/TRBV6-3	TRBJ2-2	CASITGLNTGELFF
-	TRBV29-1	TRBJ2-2	CSVEVGPRGGELFF
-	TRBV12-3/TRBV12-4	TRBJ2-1	CASSFSPSGRKGNEQFF
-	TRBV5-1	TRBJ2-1	CASSLAEGLAVDEQFF